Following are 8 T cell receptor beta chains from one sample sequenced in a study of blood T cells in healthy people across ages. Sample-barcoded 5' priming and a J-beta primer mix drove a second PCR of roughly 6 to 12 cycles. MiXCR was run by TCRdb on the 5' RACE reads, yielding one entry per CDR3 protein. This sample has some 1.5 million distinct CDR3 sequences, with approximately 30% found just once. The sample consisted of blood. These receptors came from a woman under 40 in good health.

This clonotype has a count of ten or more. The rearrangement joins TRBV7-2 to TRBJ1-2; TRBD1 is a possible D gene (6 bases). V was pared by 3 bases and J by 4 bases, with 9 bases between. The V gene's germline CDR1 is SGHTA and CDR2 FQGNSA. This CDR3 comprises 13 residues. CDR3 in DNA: TGTGCCAGCAGCTTTGGACAGACCTATGGCTACACCTTC. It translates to CASSFGQTYGYTF. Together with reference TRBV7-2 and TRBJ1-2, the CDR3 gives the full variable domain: GAGVSQSPSNKVTEKGKDVELRCDPISGHTALYWYRQSLGQGLEFLIYFQGNSAPDKSGLPSDRFSAERTGGSVSTLTIQRTQQEDSAVYLCASSFGQTYGYTFGSGTRLTVV.

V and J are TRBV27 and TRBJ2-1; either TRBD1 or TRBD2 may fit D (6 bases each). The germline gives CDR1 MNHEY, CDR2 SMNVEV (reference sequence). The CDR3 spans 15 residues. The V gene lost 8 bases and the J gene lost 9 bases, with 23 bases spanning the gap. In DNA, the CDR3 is TGTGCCAGCTCACGGGACGGGGGCGCGGGGAGTGAGCAGTTCTTC. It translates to CASSRDGGAGSEQFF.

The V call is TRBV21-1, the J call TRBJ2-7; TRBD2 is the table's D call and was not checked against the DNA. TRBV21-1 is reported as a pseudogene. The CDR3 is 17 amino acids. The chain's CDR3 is CASSPYRRGASLYEQYF. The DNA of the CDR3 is TGTGCCAGCAGCCCCTACCGAAGGGGGGCTAGCCTCTACGAGCAGTACTTC.

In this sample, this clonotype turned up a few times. In DNA form, the CDR3 reads TGTGCCTGGAGTGTATATTCTGTCGGGTACGAGCAGTACTTC. Protein: CAWSVYSVGYEQYF. V usage is TRBV30 and J usage is TRBJ2-7; no clear D gene. The length of the CDR3 is 14 residues. V gave up 0 bases and J gave up 4 bases, with 13 bases separating them. Germline V lookup: CDR1 GTSNPN, CDR2 SVGIG (reference sequence).

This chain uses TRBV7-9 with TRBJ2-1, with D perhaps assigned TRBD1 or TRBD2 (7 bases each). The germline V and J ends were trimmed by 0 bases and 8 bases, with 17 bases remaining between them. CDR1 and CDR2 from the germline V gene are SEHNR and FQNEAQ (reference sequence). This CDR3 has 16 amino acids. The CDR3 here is CASSLAVRGGLDEQFF. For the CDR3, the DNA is TGTGCCAGCAGCTTAGCGGTCAGGGGGGGGCTTGATGAGCAGTTCTTC.

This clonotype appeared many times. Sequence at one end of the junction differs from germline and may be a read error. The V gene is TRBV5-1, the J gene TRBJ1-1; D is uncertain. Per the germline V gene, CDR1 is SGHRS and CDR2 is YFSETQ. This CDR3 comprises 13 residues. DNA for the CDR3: TGTGCCAGCAGTTCTGGGTTGAACACTGAAGCTTTCTTT. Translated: CASSSGLNTEAFF.

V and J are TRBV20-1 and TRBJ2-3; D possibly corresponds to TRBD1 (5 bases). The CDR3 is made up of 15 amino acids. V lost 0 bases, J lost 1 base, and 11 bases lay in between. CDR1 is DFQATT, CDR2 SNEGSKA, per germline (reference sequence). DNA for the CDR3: TGCAGTGCTAGAGACAGGGTGGTGGGCACAGATACGCAGTATTTT. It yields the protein CSARDRVVGTDTQYF.

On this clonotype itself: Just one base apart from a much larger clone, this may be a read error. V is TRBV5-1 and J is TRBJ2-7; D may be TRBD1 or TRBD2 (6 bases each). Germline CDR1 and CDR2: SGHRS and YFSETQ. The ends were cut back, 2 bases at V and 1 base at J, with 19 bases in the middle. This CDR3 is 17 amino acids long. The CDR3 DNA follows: TGCGCCAGCAGCTTAGCTCACGGGGGCCGACGATCCTACGAGCAGTACTTC. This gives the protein CASSLAHGGRRSYEQYF.